Shown below are 15 T cell receptor beta chains from a single sample sequenced in a study of cytomegalovirus exposure and HLA in healthy donors. Profiling relied on immunoSEQ multiplex PCR, and the TCRdb table lists in-frame clones only, not all of them. In the table there are approximately 220,000 clones, just under 90% of which are singletons. Sequencing was performed on PBMCs. The receptors were sampled from a man between 18 and 35 years old in good health and CMV-seronegative.

The chain recombines TRBV6-5 with TRBJ2-2; 10 bases agree with TRBD2. With V trimmed by 7 bases and J by 6 bases, 8 bases remained unmatched. The CDR3 sequence is 15 residues long. Germline assignment: CDR1 MNHEY and CDR2 SVGAGI. This chain's CDR3 is CASKILAGGAGELFF. The CDR3, as DNA: TGTGCCAGCAAGATCTTAGCGGGGGGCGCCGGGGAGCTGTTTTTT.

The rearrangement uses TRBV28 and TRBJ2-1, with a weak D call TRBD2 (6 bases). V lost 4 bases to trimming and J lost 8 bases, with 12 bases between them. Germline-derived CDR1 and CDR2 are MDHEN and SYDVKM. This CDR3 is 13 amino acids long. The CDR3, as DNA: TGTGCCAGCAGTTCCAGACTAGGCGATGAGCAGTTCTTC. It codes for CASSSRLGDEQFF. Based on the CDR3 plus reference TRBV28 and TRBJ2-1, the full variable domain is DVKVTQSSRYLVKRTGEKVFLECVQDMDHENMFWYRQDPGLGLRLIYFSYDVKMKEKGDIPEGYSVSREKKERFSLILESASTNQTSMYLCASSSRLGDEQFFGPGTRLTVL.

The chain combines TRBV29-1 with TRBJ2-5; the match to TRBD2 covers 7 bases. J gave up 4 bases and V 4 bases, and 3 bases lay outside the gene matches. The germline CDR1 and CDR2 sequences are SQVTM and ANQGSEA. The CDR3 length is 12 residues. The CDR3 DNA follows: TGCAGCGTTGTCGGGGGGACAGAGACCCAGTACTTC. Protein: CSVVGGTETQYF.

This sequence joins TRBV11-2 and TRBJ2-1; TRBD2 matches at 14 bases. The ends lost 5 bases at V and 2 bases at J; junction bases unmatched: 5. This CDR3 is built from 17 residues. Germline CDR1 SGHAT, CDR2 FQNNGV. The CDR3 sequence: CASSLQTSGRAYNEQFF. The CDR3 region has the DNA TGTGCCAGCAGCCTCCAGACTAGCGGGAGGGCCTACAATGAGCAGTTCTTC. Complete variable domain (other parts from reference TRBV11-2 and TRBJ2-1): EAGVAQSPRYKIIEKRQSVAFWCNPISGHATLYWYQQILGQGPKLLIQFQNNGVVDDSQLPKDRFSAERLKGVDSTLKIQPAKLEDSAVYLCASSLQTSGRAYNEQFFGPGTRLTVL.

V is TRBV4-3 and J is TRBJ2-7; no clear D. Trimming shortened V by 0 bases and J by 4 bases, and 10 bases separated the two germline ends. The V gene's germline CDR1 is LGHNA and CDR2 YSLEER. The CDR3 spans 14 residues. Here the CDR3 reads CASSQDSGGYEQYF. DNA for the CDR3: TGCGCCAGCAGCCAAGATTCAGGTGGATACGAGCAGTACTTC.

The chain uses TRBV4-2 and TRBJ1-2; D call uncertain. The germline CDR1 and CDR2 sequences are LGHNA and YNFKEQ. The CDR3 runs to 14 residues. V was clipped by 1 base and J by 8 bases, with 14 bases between them. CDR3 coding DNA: TGTGCCAGCAGCCAAGGTTCCGAGGGAGGAGGCTACACCTTC. Protein sequence: CASSQGSEGGGYTF.

The rearrangement links TRBV5-6 to TRBJ2-3; TRBD1 is a possible D gene (7 bases). CDR1 is SGHDT and CDR2 is YYEEEE in the germline V gene. V was shortened by 4 bases and J by 8 bases, with 17 bases between the two germline ends. This CDR3 has 14 amino acids. CDR3 nucleotides: TGTGCCAGCAGCCCGGTGGCAGGGGGACTTACGCAGTATTTT. Protein: CASSPVAGGLTQYF.

This clone has a single count. This chain connects TRBV6-1 to TRBJ2-5, with 10 bases matching TRBD2. This CDR3 is built from 15 residues. From germline, CDR1 is MNHNS and CDR2 SASEGT. V lost 4 bases, J lost 5 bases, and 7 bases stayed unmatched. CDR3 residues: CASSGVAGGPETQYF. CDR3 in DNA: TGTGCCAGCAGTGGGGTAGCGGGAGGCCCCGAGACCCAGTACTTC.

A single count supports this clone. The chain has TRBV5-6 and TRBJ2-7; 12 bases align to TRBD2. Trimming took 1 base from V and 0 from J; bases not matched to a gene: 8. Germline CDR1 is SGHDT and CDR2 is YYEEEE. CDR3 length: 18 residues. CDR3 sequence reads: CASSLTRLAGEPSYEQYF. DNA of the CDR3: TGTGCCAGCAGCTTGACTCGACTAGCGGGAGAGCCCTCCTACGAGCAGTACTTC. The variable domain in full, completed from reference TRBV5-6 and TRBJ2-7, reads DAGVTQSPTHLIKTRGQQVTLRCSPKSGHDTVSWYQQALGQGPQFIFQYYEEEERQRGNFPDRFSGHQFPNYSSELNVNALLLGDSALYLCASSLTRLAGEPSYEQYFGPGTRLTVT.

This clone was counted between two and nine times. The gene calls are TRBV5-4 and TRBJ1-3; 7 nucleotides line up with TRBD1. V lost 6 bases to trimming and J lost 0 bases; unmatched junction nucleotides: 6. Germline loops: CDR1 SGHNT, CDR2 YYREEE (reference sequence). CDR3 size: 15 residues. The chain's CDR3 is CASKRQGSSGNTIYF. CDR3 bases: TGTGCCAGCAAACGACAGGGATCCTCTGGAAACACCATATATTTT. Drawing the rest from reference TRBV5-4 and TRBJ1-3, the complete variable domain is ETGVTQSPTHLIKTRGQQVTLRCSSQSGHNTVSWYQQALGQGPQFIFQYYREEENGRGNFPPRFSGLQFPNYSSELNVNALELDDSALYLCASKRQGSSGNTIYFGEGSWLTVV.

This chain uses TRBV7-9 with TRBJ2-7; 8 bases map to TRBD2. This CDR3 spans 13 amino acids. The V gene end was trimmed by 4 bases and the J gene end by 4 bases; junction bases not matched to a gene: 3. Germline CDR1 SEHNR, CDR2 FQNEAQ (reference sequence). The CDR3 sequence: CASSSRGGYEQYF. CDR3 nucleotides: TGTGCCAGCAGCTCACGGGGGGGTTACGAGCAGTACTTC.

The chain carries TRBV6-5 and TRBJ2-5; 10 positions match TRBD2. CDR3 length: 15 residues. V gave up 4 bases and J gave up 0 bases; unmatched junction bases: 2. Germline V lookup: CDR1 MNHEY, CDR2 SVGAGI. The CDR3 nucleotides read TGTGCCAGCAGTTCTAGCGGGAGTTACCAAGAGACCCAGTACTTC. Residues: CASSSSGSYQETQYF.

This chain joins TRBV2 and TRBJ2-5; 9 bases align to TRBD1. From germline, CDR1 is SNHLY and CDR2 FYNNEI. The CDR3 length is 15 residues. Trimming at V came to 5 bases and at J to 6 bases, leaving 10 bases not matched to a gene. CDR3 nucleotide sequence: TGTGCCAGCAGTTACGAAAAGGACAGGGGAAAGACCCAGTACTTC. This encodes CASSYEKDRGKTQYF.

The chain carries TRBV2 and TRBJ2-5; a possible D gene is TRBD1 (6 bases). V gave up 5 bases and J gave up 1 base, with 11 bases separating them. The CDR3 has 14 amino acids. Germline CDR1 reads SNHLY; CDR2 reads FYNNEI. In DNA form, the CDR3 reads TGTGCCAGCAGTTATGACAGGACCCAAGAGACCCAGTACTTC. Translation: CASSYDRTQETQYF.

The chain combines TRBV5-1 with TRBJ1-2; D gene uncertain. The CDR3 runs 15 residues. Germline CDR1 and CDR2: SGHRS and YFSETQ. The V end lost 4 bases, the J end lost 4 bases, and 17 bases lay between the germline ends. In nucleotides, the CDR3 is TGCGCCAGCAGCCCCGAGGGTTCTGAGGGCTATGGCTACACCTTC. Translated: CASSPEGSEGYGYTF.